This T cell receptor (beta chain) was recorded in a study of cytomegalovirus exposure and HLA in healthy donors. Study overall: An earlier analysis identified 117 million unique TCR beta sequences in 150 million to 200 million T cells.

Overall study results and limits: Usually a TCR sequence was rare, but some public TCRs were found in many donors. As immune exposure information, only CMV serostatus was available. Presence/absence analyses rested on an assumption that sequencing depth was roughly uniform across donors.

In the case of this clone: The antigen is unknown.

60 Vbeta and 13 Jbeta primers were used in PCR. Data came from immunoSEQ multiplex PCR; TCRdb stores just in-frame clones and leaves some out. Of fewer than 200,000 clones listed, around 86% are singletons. The clonotype originates from a male donor in good health and CMV-seronegative. Sequenced sample: PBMCs.

The CDR3 DNA sequence: TGTGCCAGCAGTGAGACGAAAGGAGCCTACGAGCAGTACTTC. Residues: CASSETKGAYEQYF. The gene calls are TRBV6-1 and TRBJ2-5, with D hard to call. The J call may be wrong; the DNA end is better matched by TRBJ2-7. The CDR3 is 14 amino acids. Germline lookup yields CDR1 MNHNS and CDR2 SASEGT.